The clone carrying this TCR beta chain is categorized as medium-sized. What it recognizes is unknown. The data stem from a study of T cells in localized non-small cell lung cancer. Points from the study as a whole: In adjacent lung appeared a median approximately 61 of the top 100 tumor clones.

CDR1 and CDR2 from the germline V gene are MNHEY and SVGAGI. The CDR3 consists of 11 residues. Between the trimmed V and J ends, which lost 7 bases and 6 bases, there was a span of 9 bases. Only in-frame clones appear in the TCRdb table, and some are missing; sequencing was by immunoSEQ multiplex PCR. The repertoire holds 70,000 to 100,000 clones, with around 82% as singletons. This sequence originates from a female donor older than 55 with stage I lung adenocarcinoma. This chain links TRBV6-5 with TRBJ1-1, with D uncertain. The input for sequencing was peripheral blood, taken before any cancer treatment. This CDR3 reads CASKKGSEAFF. Here the CDR3 DNA reads TGTGCCAGCAAGAAAGGTTCTGAAGCTTTCTTT.